This T cell receptor (beta chain) was recovered during a study of shared clonotypes between healthy human individuals. TCRdb keeps only in-frame clones here, not all; method: immunoSEQ multiplex PCR. Of approximately 2,000,000 clones in the sample, around 92% were seen once. Trimming stripped 2 bases from V and 2 bases from J, with 10 bases between. CDR1 MDHEN and CDR2 SYDVKM come from the germline V gene. This CDR3 comprises 15 residues. The TCR was taken from a man aged 18 to 30 in good health. Some clones in this sample may be carry-over from other donors' samples. The specimen sequenced was naive CD4+ T cells from PBMCs. Regarding subset: CD45RA+ positively selected. The chain joins TRBV28 to TRBJ1-3; no reliable D call. The CDR3: CASSLRVVAGNTIYF. CDR3 sequence (DNA): TGTGCCAGCAGTTTAAGGGTGGTGGCTGGAAACACCATATATTTT. Looking up the rest from reference TRBV28 and TRBJ1-3 gives the full variable domain: DVKVTQSSRYLVKRTGEKVFLECVQDMDHENMFWYRQDPGLGLRLIYFSYDVKMKEKGDIPEGYSVSREKKERFSLILESASTNQTSMYLCASSLRVVAGNTIYFGEGSWLTVV.